This TCR beta chain derives from a study of regulatory T cells in long-lasting Graves disease. Trimming cost V 4 bases and J 4 bases, with 17 bases left between them. Germline V gene lookup returns CDR1 DFQATT and CDR2 SNEGSKA (reference sequence). The CDR3 is made up of 15 amino acids. The sample's time point: newly diagnosed GD, antithyroid drugs for less than 3 months. From PBMCs, RNA was extracted and then used to make the TCR library. TCR beta libraries were built with iRepertoire HTBI primers and Arm-PCR of CDR3 regions. TCRdb fed the multiplex PCR reads into MiXCR, producing one record per CDR3 protein. The table has about 620,000 distinct CDR3 sequences, around 15% seen once. The sample was also linked to a second study, of T cells in Graves' hyperthyroidism and ophthalmopathy.

This chain connects TRBV20-1 to TRBJ1-5; D is possibly TRBD1 (5 bases). This receptor was identified in a woman in her thirties with Graves disease. Specimen: peripheral blood mononuclear cells (PBMCs), collected at new diagnosis, from a patient treated with antithyroid drugs. DNA of the CDR3: TGCAGTGCTAAAGGACTGGGGACGGCGAATCAGCCCCAGCATTTT. Encoded protein: CSAKGLGTANQPQHF.